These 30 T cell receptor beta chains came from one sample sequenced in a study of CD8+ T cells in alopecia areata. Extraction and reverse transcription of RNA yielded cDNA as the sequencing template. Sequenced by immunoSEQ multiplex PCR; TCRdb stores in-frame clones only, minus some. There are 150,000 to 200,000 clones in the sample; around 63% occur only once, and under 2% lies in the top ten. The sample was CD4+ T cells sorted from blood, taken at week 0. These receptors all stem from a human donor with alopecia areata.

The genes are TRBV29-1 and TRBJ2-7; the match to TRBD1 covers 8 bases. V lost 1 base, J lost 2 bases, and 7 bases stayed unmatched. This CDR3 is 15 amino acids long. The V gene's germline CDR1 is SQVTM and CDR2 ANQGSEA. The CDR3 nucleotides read TGCAGCGTTGAAGGAGAGACAGGGGCTGCCTACGAGCAGTACTTC. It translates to CSVEGETGAAYEQYF.

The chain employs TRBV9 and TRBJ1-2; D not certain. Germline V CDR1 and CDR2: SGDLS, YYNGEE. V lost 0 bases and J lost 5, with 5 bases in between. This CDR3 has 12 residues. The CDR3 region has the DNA TGTGCCAGCAGCGTAGCAGGATATGGCTACACCTTC. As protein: CASSVAGYGYTF.

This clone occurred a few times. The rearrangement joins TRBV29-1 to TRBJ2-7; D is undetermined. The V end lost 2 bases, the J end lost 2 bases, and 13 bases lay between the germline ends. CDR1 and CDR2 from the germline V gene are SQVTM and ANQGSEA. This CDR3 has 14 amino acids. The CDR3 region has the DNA TGCAGCGTTGAAAGCGACGCGAGACCCTACGAGCAGTACTTC. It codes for CSVESDARPYEQYF.

The CDR3 nucleotides read TGTGCCAGCAGTCAGGACAGGGGGCCGGGTGAAAAACTGTTTTTT. Amino acids: CASSQDRGPGEKLFF. This chain uses TRBV27 with TRBJ1-4; 11 bases align to TRBD1. Germline V gives CDR1 MNHEY, CDR2 SMNVEV (reference sequence). The trim removed 5 bases at V and 7 bases at J, leaving 6 bases unmatched. The CDR3 totals 15 residues. The full variable domain, rest sourced from reference TRBV27 and TRBJ1-4, is EAQVTQNPRYLITVTGKKLTVTCSQNMNHEYMSWYRQDPGLGLRQIYYSMNVEVTDKGDVPEGYKVSRKEKRNFPLILESPSPNQTSLYFCASSQDRGPGEKLFFGSGTQLSVL.

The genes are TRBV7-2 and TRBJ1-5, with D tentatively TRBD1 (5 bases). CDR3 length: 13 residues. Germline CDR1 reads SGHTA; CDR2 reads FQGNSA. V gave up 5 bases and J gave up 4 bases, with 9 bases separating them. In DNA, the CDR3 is TGTGCCAGCAGCCGGGACGGGAATCAGCCCCAGCATTTT. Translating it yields CASSRDGNQPQHF. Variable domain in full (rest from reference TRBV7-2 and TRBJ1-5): GAGVSQSPSNKVTEKGKDVELRCDPISGHTALYWYRQSLGQGLEFLIYFQGNSAPDKSGLPSDRFSAERTGGSVSTLTIQRTQQEDSAVYLCASSRDGNQPQHFGDGTRLSIL.

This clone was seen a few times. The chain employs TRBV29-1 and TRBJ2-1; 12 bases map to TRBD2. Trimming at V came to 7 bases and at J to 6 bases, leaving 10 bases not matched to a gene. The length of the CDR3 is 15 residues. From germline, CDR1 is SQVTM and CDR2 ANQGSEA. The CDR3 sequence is CSAIRTSGAANEQFF. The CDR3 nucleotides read TGCAGCGCCATTAGGACTAGCGGGGCCGCCAATGAGCAGTTCTTC.

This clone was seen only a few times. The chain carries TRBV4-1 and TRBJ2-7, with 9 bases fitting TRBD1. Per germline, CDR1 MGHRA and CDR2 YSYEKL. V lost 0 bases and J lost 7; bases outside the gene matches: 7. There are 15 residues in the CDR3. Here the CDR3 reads CASSQDNRGLREQYF. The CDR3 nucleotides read TGCGCCAGCAGCCAAGATAACAGGGGGCTGAGAGAGCAGTACTTC.

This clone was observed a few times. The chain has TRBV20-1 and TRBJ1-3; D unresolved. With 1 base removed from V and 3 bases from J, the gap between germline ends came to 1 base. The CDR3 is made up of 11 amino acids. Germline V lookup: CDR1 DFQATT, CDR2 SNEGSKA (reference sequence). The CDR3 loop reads CSARGGNTIYF. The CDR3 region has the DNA TGCAGTGCTAGAGGTGGAAACACCATATATTTT.

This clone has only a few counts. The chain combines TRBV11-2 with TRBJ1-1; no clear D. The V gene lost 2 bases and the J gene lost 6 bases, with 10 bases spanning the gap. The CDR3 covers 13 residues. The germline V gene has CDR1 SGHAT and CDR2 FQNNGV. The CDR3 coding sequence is TGTGCCAGCAGCTTAACCAGTTTGGCTGAAGCTTTCTTT. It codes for CASSLTSLAEAFF.

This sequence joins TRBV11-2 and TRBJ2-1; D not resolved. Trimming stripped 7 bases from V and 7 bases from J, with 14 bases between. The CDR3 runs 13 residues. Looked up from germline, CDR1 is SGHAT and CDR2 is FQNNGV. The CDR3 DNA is TGTGCCAGCATAGCCCGGAATAGGAATGAGCAGTTCTTC. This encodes CASIARNRNEQFF.

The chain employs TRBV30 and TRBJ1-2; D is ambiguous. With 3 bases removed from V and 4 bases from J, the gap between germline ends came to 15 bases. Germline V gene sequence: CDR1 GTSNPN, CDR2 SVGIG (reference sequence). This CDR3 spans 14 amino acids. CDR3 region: CAWRTPTDFYGYTF. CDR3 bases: TGTGCCTGGAGGACTCCGACGGACTTCTATGGCTACACCTTC.

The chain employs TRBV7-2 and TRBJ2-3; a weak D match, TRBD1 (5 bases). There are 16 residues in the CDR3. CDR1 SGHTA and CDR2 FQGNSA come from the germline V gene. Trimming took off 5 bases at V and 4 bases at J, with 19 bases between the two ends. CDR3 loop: CASSPRFGGASDTQYF. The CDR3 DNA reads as TGTGCCAGCAGCCCGCGGTTCGGTGGGGCGTCAGATACGCAGTATTTT.

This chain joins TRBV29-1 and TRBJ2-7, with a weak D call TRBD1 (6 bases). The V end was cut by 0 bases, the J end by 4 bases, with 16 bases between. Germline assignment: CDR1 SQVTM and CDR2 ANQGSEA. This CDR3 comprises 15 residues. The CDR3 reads CSVEELQGGVYEQYF. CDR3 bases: TGCAGCGTTGAAGAATTACAGGGTGGAGTATACGAGCAGTACTTC.

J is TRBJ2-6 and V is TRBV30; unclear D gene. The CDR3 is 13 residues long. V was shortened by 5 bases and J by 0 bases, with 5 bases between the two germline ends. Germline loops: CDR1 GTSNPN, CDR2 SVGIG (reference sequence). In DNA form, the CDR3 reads TGTGCCTGGCAGGACTCTGGGGCCAACGTCCTGACTTTC. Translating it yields CAWQDSGANVLTF.

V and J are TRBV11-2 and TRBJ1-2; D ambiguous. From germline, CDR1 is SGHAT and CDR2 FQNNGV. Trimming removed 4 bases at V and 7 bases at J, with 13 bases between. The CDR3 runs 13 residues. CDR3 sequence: CASSSLYVGGYTF. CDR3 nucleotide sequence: TGTGCCAGCAGCTCGTTATACGTAGGTGGCTACACCTTC.

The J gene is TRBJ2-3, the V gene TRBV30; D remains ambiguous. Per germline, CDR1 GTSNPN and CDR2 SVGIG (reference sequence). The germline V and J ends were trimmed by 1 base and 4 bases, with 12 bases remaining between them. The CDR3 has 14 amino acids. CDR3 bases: TGTGCCTGGAGTGGCCCAGGATGGCCAGATACGCAGTATTTT. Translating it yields CAWSGPGWPDTQYF.

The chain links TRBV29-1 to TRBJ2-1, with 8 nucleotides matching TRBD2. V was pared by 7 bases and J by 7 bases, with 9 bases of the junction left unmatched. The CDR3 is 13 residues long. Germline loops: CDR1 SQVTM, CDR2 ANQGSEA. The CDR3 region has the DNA TGCAGCGCCCCGGGGCGGGGGGATAATGAGCAGTTCTTC. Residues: CSAPGRGDNEQFF.

The CDR3 DNA reads TGTGCCAGCAGCTCTGGGCGACAGGAGGAAAAACTGTTTTTT. This translates into CASSSGRQEEKLFF. The genes are TRBV5-4 and TRBJ1-4; D is perhaps TRBD1 (6 bases). The CDR3 loop spans 14 amino acids. Trimming took 3 bases from V and 8 from J, leaving 14 bases between them. Germline CDR1 and CDR2: SGHNT and YYREEE (reference sequence).

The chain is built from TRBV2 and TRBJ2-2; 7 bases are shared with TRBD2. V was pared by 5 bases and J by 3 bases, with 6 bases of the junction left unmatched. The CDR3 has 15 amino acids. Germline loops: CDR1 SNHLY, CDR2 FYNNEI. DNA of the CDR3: TGTGCCAGCAGTCCCGGGACTACATACACCGGGGAGCTGTTTTTT. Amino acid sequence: CASSPGTTYTGELFF.

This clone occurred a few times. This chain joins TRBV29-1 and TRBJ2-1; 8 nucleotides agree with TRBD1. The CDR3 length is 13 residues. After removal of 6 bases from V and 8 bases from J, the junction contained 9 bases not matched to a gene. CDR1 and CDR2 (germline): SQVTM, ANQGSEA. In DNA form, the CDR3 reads TGCAGCGTGAGACAGGGGATCTTCGATGAGCAGTTCTTC. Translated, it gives CSVRQGIFDEQFF.

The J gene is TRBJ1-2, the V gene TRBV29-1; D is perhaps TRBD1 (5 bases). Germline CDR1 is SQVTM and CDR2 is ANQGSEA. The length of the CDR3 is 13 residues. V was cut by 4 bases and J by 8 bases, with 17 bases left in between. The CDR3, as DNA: TGCAGCGTTGCGGTCAGGGAAGGAGGAGGCTACACCTTC. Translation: CSVAVREGGGYTF.

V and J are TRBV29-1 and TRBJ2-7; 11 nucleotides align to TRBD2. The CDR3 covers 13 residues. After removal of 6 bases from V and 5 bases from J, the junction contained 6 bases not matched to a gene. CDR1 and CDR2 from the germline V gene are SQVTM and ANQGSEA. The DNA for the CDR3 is TGCAGCGTGCGTAGCGGGGGGGTCAACGAGCAGTACTTC. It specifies CSVRSGGVNEQYF.

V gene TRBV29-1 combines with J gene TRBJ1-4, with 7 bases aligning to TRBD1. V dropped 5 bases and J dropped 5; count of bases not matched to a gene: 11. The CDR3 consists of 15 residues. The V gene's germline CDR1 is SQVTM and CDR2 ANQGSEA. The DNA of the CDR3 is TGCAGCGTTCGACAGGGTCGGTGGGAGAATGAAAAACTGTTTTTT. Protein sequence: CSVRQGRWENEKLFF.

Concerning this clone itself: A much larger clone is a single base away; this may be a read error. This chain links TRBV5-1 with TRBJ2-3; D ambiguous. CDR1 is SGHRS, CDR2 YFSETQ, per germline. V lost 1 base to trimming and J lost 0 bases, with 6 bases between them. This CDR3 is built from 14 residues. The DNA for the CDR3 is TGCGCCAGCAGCTTGACAGCTAGCACAGATACGCAGTATTTT. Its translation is CASSLTASTDTQYF.

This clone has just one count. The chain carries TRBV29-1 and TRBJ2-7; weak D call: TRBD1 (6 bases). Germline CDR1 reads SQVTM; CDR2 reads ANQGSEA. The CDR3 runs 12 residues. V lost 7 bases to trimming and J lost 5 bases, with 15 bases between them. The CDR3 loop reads CSGKGVRDEQYF. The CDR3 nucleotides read TGCAGCGGAAAGGGGGTCCGGGACGAGCAGTACTTC.

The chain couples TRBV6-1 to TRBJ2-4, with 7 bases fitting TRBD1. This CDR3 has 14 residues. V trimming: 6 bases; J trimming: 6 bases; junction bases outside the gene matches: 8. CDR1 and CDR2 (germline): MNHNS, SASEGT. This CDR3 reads CASSPTGSGNIQYF. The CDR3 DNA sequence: TGTGCCAGCAGCCCGACAGGGTCGGGAAACATTCAGTACTTC.

This chain's CDR3 is CASSVWDTDTQYF. The CDR3 region has the DNA TGTGCCAGCAGTGTGTGGGACACAGATACGCAGTATTTT. V usage is TRBV25-1 and J usage is TRBJ2-3; unclear D gene. CDR1 is MGHDK, CDR2 SYGVNS, per germline. This CDR3 comprises 13 residues. V lost 4 bases to trimming and J lost 2 bases, with 7 bases between them.

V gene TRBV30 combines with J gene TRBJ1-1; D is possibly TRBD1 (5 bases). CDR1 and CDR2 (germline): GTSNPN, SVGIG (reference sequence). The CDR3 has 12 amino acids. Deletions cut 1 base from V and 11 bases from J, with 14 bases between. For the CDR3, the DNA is TGTGCCTGGAGTGCACAGGAGATGGTCGCTTTCTTT. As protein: CAWSAQEMVAFF.

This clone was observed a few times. The CDR3 DNA follows: TGTGCCAGCATACAACAGGGGATGAACACTGAAGCTTTCTTT. Translated: CASIQQGMNTEAFF. The V gene is TRBV5-6, the J gene TRBJ1-1, with 7 positions matching TRBD1. This CDR3 has 14 residues. The ends lost 6 bases at V and 0 bases at J; junction bases unmatched: 5. Germline V CDR1 and CDR2: SGHDT, YYEEEE.

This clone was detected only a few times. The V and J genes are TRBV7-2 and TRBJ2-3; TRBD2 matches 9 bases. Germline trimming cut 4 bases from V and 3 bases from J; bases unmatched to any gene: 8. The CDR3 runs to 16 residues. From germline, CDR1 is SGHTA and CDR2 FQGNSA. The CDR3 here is CASSSLFSGGTDTQYF. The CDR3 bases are TGTGCCAGCAGCTCCCTTTTTAGCGGGGGAACAGATACGCAGTATTTT.